This T cell receptor beta chain derives from a study of cytomegalovirus exposure and HLA in healthy donors. Overall study results and limits: Later analysis identified a missense DCLRE1C variant that was linked to TCR beta V- and J-gene trimming.

It was with 60 Vbeta and 13 Jbeta primers that the PCR ran. Using immunoSEQ multiplex PCR, the repertoire was profiled, and TCRdb retains in-frame clones only, with some absent. The sample has under 200,000 clones; roughly 80% are singletons. Of note for this clone: Its antigen is undetermined.

V dropped 1 base and J dropped 7 bases, with 11 bases sitting between them. The germline V gene encodes CDR1 LNHDA and CDR2 SQIVND (reference sequence). This CDR3 is 14 amino acids long. Source material: PBMCs. The chain couples TRBV19 to TRBJ2-4, with D perhaps matching TRBD2 (6 bases). The receptor's source is a woman younger than 45 in good health and CMV-seronegative. CDR3 in DNA: TGTGCCAGTAGTATAGGCCTAGCGTTCAACATTCAGTACTTC. Its translation is CASSIGLAFNIQYF.